This section outlines one TCR beta chain sequence together with its context. Its target is not known. The same CDR3 can be traced to other DNA sequences in this sample. Germline V lookup: CDR1 KGHDR, CDR2 SFDVKD. Trimming cost V 5 bases and J 8 bases, with 14 bases left between them. The CDR3 covers 13 residues. This record comes from a study of Ad26.COV2.S vaccination and SARS-CoV-2 variants. Study-level points and caveats: It was vaccine recipients, not placebo recipients, who had the higher spike-specific TCR breadth.

Libraries were prepared by immunoSEQ multiplex PCR; TCRdb keeps only in-frame clonotypes and omits some of them. The data hold about 180,000 clones, with 87% observed a single time. The TCR was taken from a human donor who had recovered from COVID-19. V and J are TRBV24-1 and TRBJ1-2, with D hard to call. Specimen: peripheral blood, collected after recovery from COVID-19. The CDR3 loop reads CATSAGGTTGYTF. The CDR3 DNA reads TGTGCCACCAGTGCCGGTGGCACGACCGGCTACACCTTC.